Listed below are T cell receptor beta chains from one sample, sequenced in a study of cytomegalovirus exposure and HLA in healthy donors. Libraries were prepared by immunoSEQ multiplex PCR; TCRdb keeps only in-frame clonotypes and omits some of them. The sample shows 150,000 to 200,000 clones, 75% to 85% of them seen only once. The sample taken for sequencing was PBMCs. These receptors were taken from a boy between 5 and 17 years old in good health and CMV-seronegative. The CDR3 runs from the conserved cysteine through the conserved F or W. D genes are given only for firm matches. Clone size, where shown, is once, few, many, or a class for clones that have expanded.

TRBV7-2	-	TRBJ1-5	-	TGTGCCAGCAGCTTAGCTGTGACAGTCAAAAATCAGCCCCAGCATTTT	CASSLAVTVKNQPQHF
TRBV9	-	TRBJ2-3	TRBD2	TGTGCCAGCAGCGTTGTAGCGGGGGGATTCACAGATACGCAGTATTTT	CASSVVAGGFTDTQYF
TRBV6-6	-	TRBJ1-5	-	TGTGCCAGCGTAGCCTATGAGTCTCAGCCCCAGCATTTT	CASVAYESQPQHF
TRBV11-2	-	TRBJ2-7	TRBD2	TGTGCCAGCAGCTTAGGAGCGGGAGTCCCCTCCGAGCAGTACTTC	CASSLGAGVPSEQYF
TRBV4-1	-	TRBJ2-3	-	TGCGCCAGCAGCCAGGCAGGGTACACAGATACGCAGTATTTT	CASSQAGYTDTQYF
TRBV11-2	-	TRBJ2-1	TRBD1	TGTGCCAGCAGCTTAGGACAGGGACAACAGCTGGTCTTC	CASSLGQGQQLVF
TRBV6-1	-	TRBJ2-2	TRBD1	TGTGCCAGCAGTGAAGATACGACAGGGGGCACCGGGGAGCTGTTTTTT	CASSEDTTGGTGELFF
TRBV7-2	-	TRBJ2-7	TRBD1	TGTGCCAGCAGCTCAGGGACAGGGAACTCCTACGAGCAGTACTTC	CASSSGTGNSYEQYF
TRBV9	-	TRBJ2-1	-	TGTGCCAGCAGCGTAGAAGTGCGACGGGGGGCGGGCAATGAGCAGTTCTTC	CASSVEVRRGAGNEQFF
TRBV5-1	-	TRBJ2-3	TRBD2	TGCGCCAGCAGCTGGGGGACTAGCGGGGGGGATACGCAGTATTTT	CASSWGTSGGDTQYF
TRBV25-1	-	TRBJ1-1	TRBD1	TGTGCCAGCACCAGGACAGGGTTCATCTCTGAAGCTTTCTTT	CASTRTGFISEAFF
TRBV6-1	once	TRBJ2-4	-	TGTGCCAGCAGTGAACAGGGTTGGAACATTCAGTACTTC	CASSEQGWNIQYF
TRBV5-1	few	TRBJ2-3	TRBD2	TGCGCCAGCAGCTTGTGGTTAGCGGGGGGTCACACAGATACGCAGTATTTT	CASSLWLAGGHTDTQYF
TRBV7-2	few	TRBJ2-7	-	TGTGCCAGCAGCTTATCTGGCAGGATCGGCGAGCAGTACTTC	CASSLSGRIGEQYF
TRBV30	-	TRBJ2-2	TRBD1	TGTGCCTGGATTCCAGGACAGGGAGTTACCGGGGAGCTGTTTTTT	CAWIPGQGVTGELFF
TRBV28	-	TRBJ1-1	-	TGTGCCAGCAGGACCCTATTACAGGGTTGGTGGACTGAAGCTTTCTTT	CASRTLLQGWWTEAFF
TRBV6-4	-	TRBJ2-3	TRBD2	TGTGCCAGCAGTGCTAGCGGGGGGGCCACAGATACGCAGTATTTT	CASSASGGATDTQYF
TRBV25-1	few	TRBJ2-3	-	TGTGCCAGCAGTGAATCAGGGGTCACAGATACGCAGTATTTT	CASSESGVTDTQYF
TRBV19	-	TRBJ2-2	TRBD1	TGTGCCAGTGGGACAGGGGAAAGGTCCGGGGAGCTGTTTTTT	CASGTGERSGELFF
TRBV11-3	-	TRBJ2-1	-	TGTGCCAGCAGCCAATTACCGCAGTACAATGAGCAGTTCTTC	CASSQLPQYNEQFF
TRBV4-2	-	TRBJ2-1	TRBD1	TGTGCCAGCAGCCAAGGGACCCGGGACAGGGAAAGAATCTTC	CASSQGTRDRERIF
TRBV15	-	TRBJ2-3	TRBD2	TGTGCCACCAGCAGAGGGCTAGCGGATACAGATACGCAGTATTTT	CATSRGLADTDTQYF
TRBV13	-	TRBJ2-7	TRBD2	TGTGCCAGCAGCCGGTCCGGGACTAGCAACTCCTACGAGCAGTACTTC	CASSRSGTSNSYEQYF
TRBV5-1	once	TRBJ2-6	TRBD1	TGCGCCAGCAGCTTGGAGGGACAGGGGACGCCTGGGGCCAACGTCCTGACTTTC	CASSLEGQGTPGANVLTF
TRBV25-1	-	TRBJ1-4	-	TGTGCCAGCAGCCCGCAGGGCCCTAGAACTAATGAAAAACTGTTTTTT	CASSPQGPRTNEKLFF
TRBV2	-	TRBJ1-5	-	TGTGCCAGCAGTTTAGAACAGGGTAGCAATCAGCCCCAGCATTTT	CASSLEQGSNQPQHF
TRBV25-1	few	TRBJ2-7	TRBD2	TGTGCCAGCAGTGAAAGCGGGGGGCTCTACGAGCAGTACTTC	CASSESGGLYEQYF
TRBV2	-	TRBJ1-6	TRBD1	TGTGCCAGCAGCGTTCCCCCGGGACAGGGAGAATCACCCCTCCACTTT	CASSVPPGQGESPLHF
TRBV30	-	TRBJ2-2	TRBD1	TGTGCCTGGAGTCAAGAAGTACGGACAGGGACCACCGGGGAGCTGTTTTTT	CAWSQEVRTGTTGELFF
TRBV5-1	-	TRBJ2-7	TRBD1	TGCGCCAGCAGCTTATCGGGACAGGGGTACTACGAGCAGTACTTC	CASSLSGQGYYEQYF
TRBV7-6	once	TRBJ2-7	-	TGTGCCAGCAGCCCGGTCCAGGGCTACCAATCCTACGAGCAGTACTTC	CASSPVQGYQSYEQYF
TRBV5-4	-	TRBJ2-3	-	TGTGCCAGCAGTTGGGAACAGGGTGTGGATACGCAGTATTTT	CASSWEQGVDTQYF
TRBV2	-	TRBJ1-1	-	TGTGCCAGCAGTGAAGTCGGTTTGAACACTGAAGCTTTCTTT	CASSEVGLNTEAFF
TRBV4-3	-	TRBJ2-1	-	TGCGCCAGCAGCCAAGACAGGGGATCCTACAATGAGCAGTTCTTC	CASSQDRGSYNEQFF
TRBV7-7	-	TRBJ1-3	-	TGTGCTAGCAGCAAACAGGGCTCTGGAAACACCATATATTTT	CASSKQGSGNTIYF
TRBV30	-	TRBJ1-5	TRBD1	TGTGCCTGGAGTACAGGGGGTAATCAGCCCCAGCATTTT	CAWSTGGNQPQHF
TRBV11-2	-	TRBJ1-1	-	TGTGCCAGCAGCTTAGACAAGGACTCTGAAGCTTTCTTT	CASSLDKDSEAFF
TRBV4-2	few	TRBJ2-3	-	TGTGCCAGCAGCCCCCGGTATGAGGGCGGGAAGGCGGGAGATACGCAGTATTTT	CASSPRYEGGKAGDTQYF
TRBV18	-	TRBJ2-3	-	TGTGCCAGCTCACCACGGCGGGGGCAAGATACGCAGTATTTT	CASSPRRGQDTQYF
TRBV30	-	TRBJ2-3	TRBD2	TGTGCCTGGAGTGTACCCAGCGGGGGGCCTAGCACAGATACGCAGTATTTT	CAWSVPSGGPSTDTQYF
TRBV7-6	-	TRBJ2-1	TRBD1	TGTGCCAGCAGCAGCAAGGGGGACAGGGACTACAATGAGCAGTTCTTC	CASSSKGDRDYNEQFF
TRBV6-6	-	TRBJ1-1	-	TGTGCCAGCAGTTACTATAGGACAGCGAACACTGAAGCTTTCTTT	CASSYYRTANTEAFF
TRBV30	-	TRBJ1-1	-	TGTGCCTGGAGGGACAGCATGAACACTGAAGCTTTCTTT	CAWRDSMNTEAFF
TRBV2	few	TRBJ1-2	-	TGTGCCAGCAGTGAAAGACAGAGCTATGGCTACACCTTC	CASSERQSYGYTF
TRBV5-5	-	TRBJ2-5	TRBD2	TGTGCCAGCAGCCCCGGGACTAGCGGGGCCCTAGGGACCCAGTACTTC	CASSPGTSGALGTQYF
TRBV11-3	once	TRBJ2-3	-	TGTGCCAGCAGCTTTAAGCCCCAGGCAATCCGCGGGAACACAGATACGCAGTATTTT	CASSFKPQAIRGNTDTQYF
TRBV30	few	TRBJ1-6	-	TGTGCCTGGAGTTCGGGGGGTTATTCACCCCTCCACTTT	CAWSSGGYSPLHF
TRBV7-9	-	TRBJ2-3	-	TGTTCCAGCAGCCTAGATTGGACTAAAAGTCGAGATACGCAGTATTTT	CSSSLDWTKSRDTQYF
TRBV2	once	TRBJ1-3	-	TGTGCCAGCAGTGAAAACAGGCATTCTGGAAACACCATATATTTT	CASSENRHSGNTIYF
TRBV6-5	-	TRBJ1-2	-	TGTGCCAGCAGCTTAGGACAGAACTATGGCTACACCTTC	CASSLGQNYGYTF
TRBV5-6	few	TRBJ2-7	TRBD2	TGTGCCAGCAGACGGGGGGTGGCGGACGAATCCTACGAGCAGTACTTC	CASRRGVADESYEQYF
TRBV29-1	-	TRBJ2-1	TRBD2	TGCAGCGGGGGACTAGCGGGGGCTATAAATGAGCAGTTCTTC	CSGGLAGAINEQFF
TRBV11-3	-	TRBJ2-1	-	TGTGCCAGCAGCTTGGGGGGACCCAATGAGCAGTTCTTC	CASSLGGPNEQFF
TRBV18	-	TRBJ1-5	-	TGTGCCAGCTCACCGCAAACAATTTGGACGGAGGGGCAACTAACCTGGGATCAGCCCCAGCATTTT	CASSPQTIWTEGQLTWDQPQHF
TRBV11-3	-	TRBJ2-5	TRBD2	TGTGCCAGCAGACTAGCGGGGCAAGAGACCCAGTACTTC	CASRLAGQETQYF
TRBV25-1	-	TRBJ2-7	-	TGTGCCAGCAGTGAATGGTCGACGTATCGGGGATACGAGCAGTACTTC	CASSEWSTYRGYEQYF
TRBV4-1	-	TRBJ1-6	-	TGCGCCAGCAGCCAAGACGCGATACAGGGATTTTCACCCCTCCACTTT	CASSQDAIQGFSPLHF